A single T cell receptor (beta chain) is shown here with its context. Its specificity is not known. V trimming: 0 bases; J trimming: 13 bases; junction bases outside the gene matches: 6. The CDR3 has 14 residues. The germline V gene encodes CDR1 SGHRS and CDR2 YFSETQ. Treatment meaning: 19 received Ad26.COV2.S at low or high dose, single or two shots; about 5 received placebo; per-sample allocation not given. All samples were drawn on day 63, counting from the first vaccine or placebo injection. Ad26 vector vaccine expressed Wuhan-strain SARS-CoV-2 spike. These data originate in a study of Ad26.COV2.S vaccination and SARS-CoV-2 variants. Study summary: Participants got Ad26.COV2.S intramuscularly, once or twice 56 days apart.

Clones were read by immunoSEQ multiplex PCR, and TCRdb kept only the in-frame ones, dropping some. The sample has around 240,000 clones, roughly 88% seen once. Study-level points and caveats: Breadth of non-spike TCRs did not differ between vaccinees and placebo recipients.

Sequencing was performed on peripheral blood, taken in a trial of Ad26.COV2.S vaccine versus placebo. The rearrangement uses TRBV5-1 and TRBJ1-4; 10 bases agree with TRBD1. This sequence was found in a person between 18 and 65 years old who received the Ad26.COV2.S COVID-19 vaccine or a placebo. DNA of the CDR3: TGCGCCAGCAGCTTGGCGGGACAGGGGTCCGGACTGTTTTTT. It yields the protein CASSLAGQGSGLFF.